This T cell receptor beta chain was obtained from a study of cytomegalovirus exposure and HLA in healthy donors. This PCR relied on a set of 60 Vbeta primers and 13 Jbeta primers. TCRdb's table, derived via immunoSEQ multiplex PCR, lists solely in-frame clones and lacks some. The sample shows under 200,000 clones, around 68% of them seen only once. Germline lookup yields CDR1 MDHEN and CDR2 SYDVKM. This CDR3 comprises 13 residues. V was clipped by 7 bases and J by 1 base, with 10 bases between them. V usage is TRBV28 and J usage is TRBJ1-1; D possibly corresponds to TRBD1 (5 bases). This receptor was taken from a woman between 40 and 55 years old in good health and CMV-seropositive. Sequenced input: PBMCs. CDR3 protein: CASTIQANTEAFF. The CDR3 region has the DNA TGTGCCAGCACGATACAGGCGAACACTGAAGCTTTCTTT.